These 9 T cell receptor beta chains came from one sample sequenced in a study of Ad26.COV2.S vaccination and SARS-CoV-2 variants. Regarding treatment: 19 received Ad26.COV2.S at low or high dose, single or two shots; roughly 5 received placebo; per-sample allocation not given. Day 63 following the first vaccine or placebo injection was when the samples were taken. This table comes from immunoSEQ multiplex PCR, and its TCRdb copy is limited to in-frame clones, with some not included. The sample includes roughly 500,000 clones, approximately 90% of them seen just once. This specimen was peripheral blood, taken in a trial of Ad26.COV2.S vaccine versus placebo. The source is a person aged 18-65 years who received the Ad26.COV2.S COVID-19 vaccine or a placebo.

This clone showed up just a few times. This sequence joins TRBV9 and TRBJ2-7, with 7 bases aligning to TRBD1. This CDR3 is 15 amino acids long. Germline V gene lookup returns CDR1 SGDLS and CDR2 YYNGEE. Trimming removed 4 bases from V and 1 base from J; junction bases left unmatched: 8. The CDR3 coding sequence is TGTGCCAGCAGCCACAGTCCAGGGGGATCCTACGAGCAGTACTTC. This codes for CASSHSPGGSYEQYF.

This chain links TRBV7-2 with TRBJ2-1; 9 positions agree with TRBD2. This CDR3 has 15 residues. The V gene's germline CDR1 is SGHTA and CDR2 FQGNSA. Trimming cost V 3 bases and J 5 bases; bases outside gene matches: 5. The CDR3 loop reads CASSFPGTSHNEQFF. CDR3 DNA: TGTGCCAGCAGCTTCCCCGGGACTAGCCACAATGAGCAGTTCTTC.

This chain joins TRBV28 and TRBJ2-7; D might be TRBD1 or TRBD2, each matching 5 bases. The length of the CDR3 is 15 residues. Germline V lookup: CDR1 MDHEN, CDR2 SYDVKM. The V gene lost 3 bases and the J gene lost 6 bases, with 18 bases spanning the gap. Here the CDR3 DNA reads TGTGCCAGCAGTTTGTTGGGGACCCCAAGCCCCGAGCAGTACTTC. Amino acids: CASSLLGTPSPEQYF.

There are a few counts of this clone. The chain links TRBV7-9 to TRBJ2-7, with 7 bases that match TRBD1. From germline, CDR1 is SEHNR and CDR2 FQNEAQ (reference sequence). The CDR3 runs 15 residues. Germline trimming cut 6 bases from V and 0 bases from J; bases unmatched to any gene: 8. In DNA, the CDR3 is TGTGCCAGCAGGTCCTCCGGGACAGTCTCCTACGAGCAGTACTTC. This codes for CASRSSGTVSYEQYF.

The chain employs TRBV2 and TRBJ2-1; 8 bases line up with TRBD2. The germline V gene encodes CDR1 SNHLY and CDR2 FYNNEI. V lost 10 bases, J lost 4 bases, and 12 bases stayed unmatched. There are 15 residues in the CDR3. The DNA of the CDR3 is TGTGCCATCACAACATCGGCTAGCGGGTACAATGAGCAGTTCTTC. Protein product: CAITTSASGYNEQFF.

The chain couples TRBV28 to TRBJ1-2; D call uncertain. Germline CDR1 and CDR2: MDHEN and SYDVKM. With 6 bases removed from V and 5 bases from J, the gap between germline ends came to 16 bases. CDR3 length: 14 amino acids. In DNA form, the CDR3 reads TGTGCCAGCAGGGTTGACACGCGTGTTTATGGCTACACCTTC. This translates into CASRVDTRVYGYTF.

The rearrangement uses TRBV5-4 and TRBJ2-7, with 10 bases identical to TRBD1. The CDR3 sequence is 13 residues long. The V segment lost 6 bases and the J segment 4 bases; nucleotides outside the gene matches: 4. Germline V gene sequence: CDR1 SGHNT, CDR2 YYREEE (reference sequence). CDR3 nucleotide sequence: TGTGCCAGCACCCGGACAGGGGGGTACGAGCAGTACTTC. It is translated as CASTRTGGYEQYF.

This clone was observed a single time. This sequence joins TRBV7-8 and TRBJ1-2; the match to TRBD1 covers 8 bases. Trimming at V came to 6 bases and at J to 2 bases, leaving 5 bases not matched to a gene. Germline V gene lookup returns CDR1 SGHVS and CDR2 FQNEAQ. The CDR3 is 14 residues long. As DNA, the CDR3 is TGTGCCAGCAGAGAGGACAGGGCCAACTATGGCTACACCTTC. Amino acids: CASREDRANYGYTF.

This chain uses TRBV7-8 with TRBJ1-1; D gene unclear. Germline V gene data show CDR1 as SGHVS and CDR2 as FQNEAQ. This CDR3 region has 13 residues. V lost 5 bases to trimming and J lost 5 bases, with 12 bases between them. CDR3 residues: CASSGPGRTEAFF. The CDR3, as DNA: TGTGCCAGCAGCGGCCCCGGACGGACTGAAGCTTTCTTT.